Listed below are T cell receptor beta chains from one sample, sequenced in a study of control samples from healthy donors and cancer patients. The repertoire was sequenced with immunoSEQ multiplex PCR; TCRdb's copy has only in-frame clones and lacks some. This sample has roughly 98,000 clones; just over 90% occur once, and the top ten carry approximately 8%. Sequenced input: blood. The origin of the receptors is a man aged 18 to 30 in good health. The CDR3 runs from the conserved cysteine through the conserved F or W. Each record gives: CDR3 protein, V gene.

CASSSRRTDSYEQYF | TRBV19
CASSPPPGTEAFF | TRBV3-1/TRBV3-2
CASSFPGQGLDTQYF | TRBV6-5
CATSAPGAYEQFF | TRBV24-1
CASSGQVWGGELFF | TRBV19
CASSWGGVNSPLHF | TRBV5-1
CASSLGLAGGNEQFF | TRBV7-7
CASSQSGQGNQPQHF | TRBV5-1
CASSQMGPGNQPQHF | TRBV4-1
CAWSRGRGKQPQHF | TRBV30
CASSPEQGSNQPQHF | TRBV19
CASSFGSGNSEAFF | TRBV5-8
CASSPRDLSYEQYF | TRBV27
CASSLYTASTSNTEAFF | TRBV5-1
CASSEAGGNSPLHF | TRBV6-1
CASSSMGGNTEAFF | TRBV7-9
CASSQDRGADEAFF | TRBV4-1
CASSLARDPISNQPQHF | TRBV5-1
CSVVVTNYGYTF | TRBV29-1
CASSSRLEATDTQYF | TRBV7-9
CASSQDGVQEQFF | TRBV4-3
CASTPKWSGANVLTF | TRBV5-8
CASSRGQEEKLFF | TRBV18
CATSEKGTGDPTYNEQFF | TRBV24-1
CASSLGSLSNEKLFF | TRBV11-2
CASSHRQGLRPEAFF | TRBV14
CASSMGIPYEQYF | TRBV19